This T cell receptor beta chain was obtained from a study of cytomegalovirus exposure and HLA in healthy donors. Amplification used 60 Vbeta primers and 13 Jbeta primers. Produced via immunoSEQ multiplex PCR; TCRdb's table is partial and in-frame only. This table has around 200,000 clones, roughly 84% appearing once. The CDR3 sequence is 13 residues long. Trimming took 6 bases from V and 5 from J; bases not matched to a gene: 6. The germline gives CDR1 MNHNS, CDR2 SASEGT. The receptor's source is a girl aged 2 to 10 in good health and CMV-seropositive. The chain combines TRBV6-1 with TRBJ1-1, with 7 bases aligning to TRBD1. Sequenced: PBMCs. CDR3 sequence (DNA): TGTGCCAGCAGCATCACAGGGGTGACTGAAGCTTTCTTT. Translation: CASSITGVTEAFF.